A single sample is the source of the 28 T cell receptor beta chains below, sequenced in a study of T cells in Graves' hyperthyroidism and ophthalmopathy. Amplified TCR beta CDR3 regions came from RNA transcripts. First-round RT-PCR targeting the TCR CDR3 was performed with the HTBI primer set. TCRdb used MiXCR to reprocess the multiplex PCR reads, holding one entry per CDR3 protein. The sample holds over 700,000 distinct CDR3 sequences, approximately 18% seen once. The material sequenced was blood. Receptors were obtained from a woman aged 45-59 years with Graves' hyperthyroidism that later progressed to Graves' ophthalmopathy.

This clonotype was recorded at least ten times. V gene TRBV3-1 combines with J gene TRBJ1-3; D remains ambiguous. The CDR3 extends over 15 amino acids. The germline gives CDR1 LGHDT, CDR2 YNNKEL (reference sequence). Trimming cost V 2 bases and J 0 bases, with 8 bases left between them. CDR3 coding DNA: TGTGCCAGCAGCCAAAATCTACCCTCTGGAAACACCATATATTTT. It is translated as CASSQNLPSGNTIYF.

This clonotype appeared a few times. V and J are TRBV6-1 and TRBJ2-2; D gene uncertain. V lost 4 bases and J 2 bases, leaving 8 bases between the germline ends. Looked up from germline, CDR1 is MNHNS and CDR2 is SASEGT. The CDR3 extends over 14 amino acids. The CDR3 is CASSGATNTGELFF. The CDR3 DNA is TGTGCCAGCAGTGGGGCTACAAACACCGGGGAGCTGTTTTTT.

This clonotype showed up many times. The chain recombines TRBV30 with TRBJ1-1; D call uncertain. From germline, CDR1 is GTSNPN and CDR2 SVGIG (reference sequence). The V end lost 0 bases, the J end lost 6 bases, and 5 bases lay between the germline ends. The CDR3 length is 11 residues. Here the CDR3 reads CAWSVSSEAFF. In nucleotides, the CDR3 is TGTGCCTGGAGTGTTTCATCTGAAGCTTTCTTT.

This clonotype showed up many times. The V gene is TRBV7-2, the J gene TRBJ1-6, with 10 bases matching TRBD1. V shed 4 bases and J 8 bases; nucleotides not matched to a gene: 2. Per the germline V gene, CDR1 is SGHTA and CDR2 is FQGNSA. The CDR3 extends over 14 amino acids. In DNA form, the CDR3 reads TGTGCCAGCAGCTGGGGACAGGGGCATTCACCCCTCCACTTT. Its protein is CASSWGQGHSPLHF.

The rearrangement uses TRBV27 and TRBJ2-1; 7 bases are a match to TRBD2. This CDR3 has 17 amino acids. Germline assignment: CDR1 MNHEY and CDR2 SMNVEV (reference sequence). The V gene end was trimmed by 7 bases and the J gene end by 0 bases; junction bases not matched to a gene: 12. CDR3 sequence (DNA): TGTGCCAGCACCCCGTTCGTTACGGGGGGCTCCTACAATGAGCAGTTCTTC. Translated: CASTPFVTGGSYNEQFF.

This clonotype was recorded only once. This may stem from a read error, because a much larger clone lies one nucleotide away. V is TRBV15 and J is TRBJ2-5; D is tentatively TRBD1 or TRBD2 (5 bases each). The CDR3 is 16 residues long. CDR1 LNHNV and CDR2 YYDKDF come from the germline V gene (reference sequence). CDR3 sequence: CATSRDVGTQQETQHF. The CDR3 nucleotides are TGTGCCACCAGCAGAGATGTGGGGACCCAGCAAGAGACCCAGCACTTC.

Points on this clonotype: This may come from a read error, since a much larger clone is one base off. This sequence joins TRBV2 and TRBJ1-3; a possible D gene is TRBD1 (5 bases). CDR1 is SNHLY, CDR2 FYNNEI, per germline. V was clipped by 10 bases and J by 2 bases, with 12 bases between them. The CDR3 is 13 amino acids. The CDR3 nucleotides are TGTGCCACTGAGGGAGGGGCTGGAAACACCATATATTTT. This gives the protein CATEGGAGNTIYF.

This clonotype has only a few counts. The rearrangement joins TRBV6-5 to TRBJ1-2; D uncertain. V lost 0 bases, J lost 2 bases, and 7 bases lay in between. This CDR3 region has 14 residues. Germline CDR1 reads MNHEY; CDR2 reads SVGAGI. CDR3 sequence reads: CASSYSTRNYGYTF. Written as DNA, the CDR3 is TGTGCCAGCAGTTACTCGACCAGGAACTATGGCTACACCTTC.

This clonotype has just a few counts. The rearrangement uses TRBV11-1 and TRBJ1-5, with a weak D call TRBD1 (6 bases). The germline V gene encodes CDR1 SGHAT and CDR2 FQDESV (reference sequence). Trimming removed 4 bases from V and 2 bases from J, with 15 bases in between. The CDR3 has 16 residues. CDR3 DNA sequence: TGTGCCAGCAGCTCTACCCCGGGGGCCGGCAATCAGCCCCAGCATTTT. This codes for CASSSTPGAGNQPQHF.

In the case of this clonotype: A junction boundary mismatches the germline segment, possibly from a read error. This rearrangement joins TRBV5-4 to TRBJ2-7, with D possibly TRBD1 on 5 matching bases. Germline V lookup: CDR1 SGHNT, CDR2 YYREEE (reference sequence). This CDR3 is built from 14 residues. CDR3 nucleotides: TGCGCCAGCAGCCACCTTCAGGGTCACTACGAGCAGTACTTC. Its translation is CASSHLQGHYEQYF. Looking up the rest from reference TRBV5-4 and TRBJ2-7 gives the full variable domain: ETGVTQSPTHLIKTRGQQVTLRCSSQSGHNTVSWYQQALGQGPQFIFQYYREEENGRGNFPPRFSGLQFPNYSSELNVNALELDDSALYLCASSHLQGHYEQYFGPGTRLTVT.

The table lists this clonotype with many counts. J is TRBJ1-1 and V is TRBV5-1; D call uncertain. Germline V gene data show CDR1 as SGHRS and CDR2 as YFSETQ. V was pared by 1 base and J by 1 base, with 5 bases between. The CDR3 covers 13 residues. In DNA form, the CDR3 reads TGCGCCAGCAGCTTGCGCAAGAACACTGAAGCTTTCTTT. Its protein product is CASSLRKNTEAFF.

This clonotype appeared many times. The J gene is TRBJ1-4, the V gene TRBV30, with a weak D call TRBD1 (5 bases). This CDR3 has 15 amino acids. Trimming removed 3 bases at V and 5 bases at J, with 16 bases between. Germline V CDR1 and CDR2: GTSNPN, SVGIG (reference sequence). CDR3 nucleotide sequence: TGTGCCTGGAGAGGCAGGGAAAGGGGCAATGAAAAACTGTTTTTT. This gives the protein CAWRGRERGNEKLFF.

The rearrangement joins TRBV29-1 to TRBJ2-7; perhaps TRBD1 as D (6 bases). The germline CDR1 and CDR2 sequences are SQVTM and ANQGSEA. Trimming removed 6 bases at V and 2 bases at J, with 8 bases between. The CDR3 contains 11 residues. The CDR3 nucleotides read TGCAGCGTCAGGGGAACCTACGAGCAGTACTTC. As protein: CSVRGTYEQYF.

The CDR3 here is CSALRTSGGQETQYF. The CDR3 DNA reads as TGCAGTGCCCTCCGGACTAGCGGGGGCCAAGAGACCCAGTACTTC. This chain joins TRBV20-1 and TRBJ2-5; 13 nucleotides agree with TRBD2. Germline V gene data show CDR1 as DFQATT and CDR2 as SNEGSKA (reference sequence). The trim removed 6 bases at V and 1 base at J, leaving 5 bases unmatched. There are 15 residues in the CDR3.

V usage is TRBV29-1 and J usage is TRBJ1-1; D is undetermined. Germline V gene lookup returns CDR1 SQVTM and CDR2 ANQGSEA. V lost 4 bases and J 3 bases, leaving 15 bases between the germline ends. The CDR3 spans 14 residues. Written as DNA, the CDR3 is TGCAGCGTTGTTGCAGGAGTTATGGACACTGAAGCTTTCTTT. This gives the protein CSVVAGVMDTEAFF. The entire variable domain, with the rest obtained from reference TRBV29-1 and TRBJ1-1, is as follows: SAVISQKPSRDICQRGTSLTIQCQVDSQVTMMFWYRQQPGQSLTLIATANQGSEATYESGFVIDKFPISRPNLTFSTLTVSNMSPEDSSIYLCSVVAGVMDTEAFFGQGTRLTVV.

The chain joins TRBV19 to TRBJ1-4; D gene unclear. Germline V gene sequence: CDR1 LNHDA, CDR2 SQIVND (reference sequence). With 6 bases removed from V and 7 bases from J, the gap between germline ends came to 12 bases. The CDR3 runs to 13 residues. CDR3 residues: CASSTPPPEKLFF. The CDR3 region has the DNA TGTGCCAGTAGCACCCCCCCCCCTGAAAAACTGTTTTTT. The variable domain in full, with the rest retrieved from reference TRBV19 and TRBJ1-4, is DGGITQSPKYLFRKEGQNVTLSCEQNLNHDAMYWYRQDPGQGLRLIYYSQIVNDFQKGDIAEGYSVSREKKESFPLTVTSAQKNPTAFYLCASSTPPPEKLFFGSGTQLSVL.

V and J are TRBV10-2 and TRBJ1-1; TRBD1 matches 7 bases. J lost 3 bases, V lost 6 bases, and 7 bases had no gene match. Germline-derived CDR1 and CDR2 are WSHSY and SAAADI. There are 14 residues in the CDR3. The CDR3 region has the DNA TGCGCCAGCAGAGCCACAGGGGTTCACACTGAAGCTTTCTTT. It specifies CASRATGVHTEAFF.

J is TRBJ1-2 and V is TRBV19, with D possibly matching TRBD1 (6 bases). V was shortened by 4 bases and J by 0 bases, with 9 bases between the two germline ends. Germline V lookup: CDR1 LNHDA, CDR2 SQIVND (reference sequence). This CDR3 contains 14 residues. The CDR3 sequence is CASSTTGTNYGYTF. CDR3 bases: TGTGCCAGTAGTACAACAGGGACTAACTATGGCTACACCTTC.

This sequence joins TRBV25-1 and TRBJ2-5; 8 positions agree with TRBD1. Trimming at V came to 2 bases and at J to 6 bases, leaving 2 bases not matched to a gene. This CDR3 comprises 13 residues. Germline V lookup: CDR1 MGHDK, CDR2 SYGVNS. CDR3: CASSEDRGKTQYF. CDR3 DNA: TGTGCCAGCAGTGAAGACAGGGGAAAGACCCAGTACTTC. Combining the CDR3 with reference TRBV25-1 and TRBJ2-5 gives the whole variable domain EADIYQTPRYLVIGTGKKITLECSQTMGHDKMYWYQQDPGMELHLIHYSYGVNSTEKGDLSSESTVSRIRTEHFPLTLESARPSHTSQYLCASSEDRGKTQYFGPGTRLLVL.

This clonotype was counted ten times or more. J is TRBJ2-5 and V is TRBV18; TRBD1 aligns across 11 bases. The germline CDR1 and CDR2 sequences are KGHSH and LQKENI. J was trimmed by 5 bases and V by 8 bases; bases with no gene match: 10. This CDR3 has 15 residues. The CDR3 region is CASRPRDRGTETQYF. The CDR3 region has the DNA TGTGCCAGCCGTCCGAGGGACAGGGGGACGGAGACCCAGTACTTC.

This clonotype appeared many times. The CDR3 DNA is TGTGCCTGGAGCGGGGGGGCCTGGAATGAGCAGTTCTTC. Its translation is CAWSGGAWNEQFF. The chain links TRBV30 to TRBJ2-1, with TRBD2 matching over 8 bases. V shed 3 bases and J 7 bases; nucleotides not matched to a gene: 5. Germline V lookup: CDR1 GTSNPN, CDR2 SVGIG (reference sequence). CDR3 length equals 13 residues.

The table lists this clonotype with a few counts. The gene calls are TRBV6-5 and TRBJ1-4; D not certain. This CDR3 spans 15 amino acids. Germline assignment: CDR1 MNHEY and CDR2 SVGAGI. Trimming removed 0 bases from V and 7 bases from J, with 12 bases in between. CDR3 sequence (DNA): TGTGCCAGCAGTTACTCATGGGCCAAAGGTGAAAAACTGTTTTTT. Encoded protein: CASSYSWAKGEKLFF.

The table lists this clonotype with many counts. V and J are TRBV20-1 and TRBJ1-5; TRBD1 is a possible D gene (5 bases). Germline-derived CDR1 and CDR2 are DFQATT and SNEGSKA (reference sequence). CDR3 length equals 16 residues. Trimming took off 1 base at V and 2 bases at J, with 15 bases between the two ends. The DNA for the CDR3 is TGCAGTGCTAGAGGGGGTCTCGGGGGAGGCAATCAGCCCCAGCATTTT. This translates into CSARGGLGGGNQPQHF.

This clonotype showed up just a few times. The gene calls are TRBV6-2 or TRBV6-3 and TRBJ2-1, with a weak D call TRBD2 (7 bases). Germline V lookup: CDR1 MNHEY, CDR2 SVGEGT. The V end was cut by 5 bases, the J end by 8 bases, with 16 bases between. The CDR3 loop spans 14 amino acids. CDR3 in DNA: TGTGCCAGCAGTCGCCCCCCGGGGGGCCATGAGCAGTTCTTC. It translates to CASSRPPGGHEQFF.

This clonotype has a count of ten or more. The chain links TRBV12-3 or TRBV12-4 to TRBJ2-5; maybe TRBD1 (7 bases). Trimming pared 3 bases from V and 4 bases from J, leaving 12 bases between. The CDR3 has 14 residues. This chain's CDR3 is CASSFRGESETQYF. DNA of the CDR3: TGTGCCAGCAGTTTCAGGGGGGAGTCAGAGACCCAGTACTTC.

Ten or more counts support this clonotype. The chain couples TRBV3-1 to TRBJ1-2, with TRBD1 identical over 8 bases. The germline V gene has CDR1 LGHDT and CDR2 YNNKEL (reference sequence). The CDR3 consists of 14 residues. Unmatched junction bases numbered 9, after V lost 5 bases and J lost 7 bases. The CDR3: CASSAKGQAAGYTF. The CDR3 coding sequence is TGTGCCAGCAGCGCAAAGGGACAGGCGGCTGGCTACACCTTC.

The chain combines TRBV18 with TRBJ2-5; a weak D match, TRBD1 (6 bases). V was shortened by 4 bases and J by 1 base, with 10 bases between the two germline ends. This CDR3 region has 14 residues. Germline V CDR1 and CDR2: KGHSH, LQKENI. CDR3 nucleotides: TGTGCCAGCTCACGAGGACAGCCCCAAGAGACCCAGTACTTC. Residues: CASSRGQPQETQYF.

This clonotype was seen more than once but under ten times. This chain connects TRBV28 to TRBJ1-2; 8 bases are shared with TRBD1. From germline, CDR1 is MDHEN and CDR2 SYDVKM. V gave up 5 bases and J gave up 11 bases; unmatched junction bases: 13. CDR3 size: 14 residues. CDR3 residues: CASSIPGQGVWYTF. The CDR3 bases are TGTGCCAGCAGTATCCCCGGACAGGGCGTGTGGTACACCTTC.